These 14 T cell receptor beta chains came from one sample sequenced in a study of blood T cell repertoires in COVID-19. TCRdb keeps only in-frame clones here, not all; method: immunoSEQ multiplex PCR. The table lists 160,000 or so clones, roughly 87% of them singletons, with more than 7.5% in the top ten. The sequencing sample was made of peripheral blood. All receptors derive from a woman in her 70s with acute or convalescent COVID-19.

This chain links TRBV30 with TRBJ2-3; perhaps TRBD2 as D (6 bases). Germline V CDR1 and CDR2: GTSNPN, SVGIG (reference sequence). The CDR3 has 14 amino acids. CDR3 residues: CARSGGLGTDTQYF. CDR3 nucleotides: TGTGCTCGGAGCGGAGGGTTGGGCACAGATACGCAGTATTTT.

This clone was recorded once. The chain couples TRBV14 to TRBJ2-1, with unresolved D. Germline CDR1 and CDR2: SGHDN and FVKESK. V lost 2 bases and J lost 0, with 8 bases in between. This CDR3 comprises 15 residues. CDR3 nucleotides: TGTGCCAGCAGCCAACTGGAGAGCTCCTACAATGAGCAGTTCTTC. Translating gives CASSQLESSYNEQFF.

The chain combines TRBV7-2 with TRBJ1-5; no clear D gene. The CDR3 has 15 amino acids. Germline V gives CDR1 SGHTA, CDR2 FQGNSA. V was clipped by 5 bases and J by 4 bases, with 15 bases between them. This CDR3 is CASSTREGPNQPQHF. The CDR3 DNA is TGTGCCAGCAGCACGCGGGAAGGGCCAAATCAGCCCCAGCATTTT.

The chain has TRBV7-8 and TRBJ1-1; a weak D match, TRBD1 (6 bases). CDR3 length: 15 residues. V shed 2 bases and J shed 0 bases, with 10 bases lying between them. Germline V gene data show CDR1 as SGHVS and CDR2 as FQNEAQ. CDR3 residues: CASSLRGQMNTEAFF. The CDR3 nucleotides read TGTGCCAGCAGCTTAAGAGGACAGATGAACACTGAAGCTTTCTTT.

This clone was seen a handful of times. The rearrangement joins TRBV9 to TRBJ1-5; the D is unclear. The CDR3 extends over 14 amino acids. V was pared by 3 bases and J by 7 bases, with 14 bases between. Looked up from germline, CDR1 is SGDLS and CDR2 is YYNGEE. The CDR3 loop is CASSASGSGQPQHF. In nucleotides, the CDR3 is TGTGCCAGCAGCGCCTCGGGGTCGGGGCAGCCCCAGCATTTT.

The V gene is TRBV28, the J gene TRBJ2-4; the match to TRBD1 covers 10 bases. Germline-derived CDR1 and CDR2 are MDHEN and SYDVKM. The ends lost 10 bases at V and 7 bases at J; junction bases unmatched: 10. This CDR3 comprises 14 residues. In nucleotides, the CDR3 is TGTGCCACCAGGACAGGGGGTATGTGGAACATTCAGTACTTC. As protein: CATRTGGMWNIQYF.

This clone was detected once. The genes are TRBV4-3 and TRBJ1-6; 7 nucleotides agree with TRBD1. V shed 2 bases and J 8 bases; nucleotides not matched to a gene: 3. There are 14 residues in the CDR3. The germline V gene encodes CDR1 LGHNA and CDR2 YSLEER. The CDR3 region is CASSQNRGDSPLHF. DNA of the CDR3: TGCGCCAGCAGCCAAAACAGGGGTGATTCACCCCTCCACTTT.

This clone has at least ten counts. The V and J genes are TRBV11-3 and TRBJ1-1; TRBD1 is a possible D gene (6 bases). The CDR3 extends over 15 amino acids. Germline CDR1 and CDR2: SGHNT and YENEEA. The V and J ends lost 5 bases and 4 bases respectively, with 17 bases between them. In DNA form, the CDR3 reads TGTGCCAGCAGCCGTACCGGGACACGGACCACTGAAGCTTTCTTT. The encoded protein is CASSRTGTRTTEAFF.

The CDR3 DNA follows: TGTGCCAGCAGCGAGTCCGGGACAGCCCCAAATTCACCCCTCCACTTT. Encoded protein: CASSESGTAPNSPLHF. The chain links TRBV9 to TRBJ1-6, with 7 bases that match TRBD1. Germline CDR1 is SGDLS and CDR2 is YYNGEE. J was trimmed by 7 bases and V by 3 bases; bases with no gene match: 10. This CDR3 spans 16 amino acids.

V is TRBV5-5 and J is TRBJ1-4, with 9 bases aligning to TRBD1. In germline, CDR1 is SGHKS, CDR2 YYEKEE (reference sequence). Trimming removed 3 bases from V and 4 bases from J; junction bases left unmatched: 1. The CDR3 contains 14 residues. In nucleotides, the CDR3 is TGTGCCAGCAGCTCGACAGGGGGTAATGAAAAACTGTTTTTT. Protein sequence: CASSSTGGNEKLFF.

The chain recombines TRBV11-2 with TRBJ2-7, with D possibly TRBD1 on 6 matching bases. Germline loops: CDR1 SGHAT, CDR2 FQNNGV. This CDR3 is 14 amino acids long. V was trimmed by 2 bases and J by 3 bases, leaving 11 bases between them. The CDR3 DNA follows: TGTGCCAGCAGCTTACTAGGGGGATACTACGAGCAGTACTTC. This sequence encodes CASSLLGGYYEQYF.

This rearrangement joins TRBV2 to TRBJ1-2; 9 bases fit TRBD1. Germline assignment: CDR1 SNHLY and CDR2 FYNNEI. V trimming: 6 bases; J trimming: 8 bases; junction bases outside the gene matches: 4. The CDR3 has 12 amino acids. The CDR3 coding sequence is TGTGCCAGCAGCGAGGACAGGGGCGGCTACACCTTC. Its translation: CASSEDRGGYTF.

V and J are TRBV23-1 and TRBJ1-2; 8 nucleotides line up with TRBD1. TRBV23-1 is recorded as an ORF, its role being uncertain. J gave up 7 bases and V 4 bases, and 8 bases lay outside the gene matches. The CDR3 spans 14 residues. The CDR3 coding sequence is TGCGCCAGCAGTCGATACAGGGGGTGTTGTGGCTACACCTTC. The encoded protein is CASSRYRGCCGYTF.

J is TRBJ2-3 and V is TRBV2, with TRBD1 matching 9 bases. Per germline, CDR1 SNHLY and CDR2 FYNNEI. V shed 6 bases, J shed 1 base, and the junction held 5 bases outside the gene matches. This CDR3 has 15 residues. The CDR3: CASRGTGMGTDTQYF. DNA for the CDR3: TGTGCCAGCAGGGGGACAGGGATGGGCACAGATACGCAGTATTTT.